This TCR beta chain was sequenced during a study of T cells in Graves' hyperthyroidism and ophthalmopathy. The CDR3 runs 15 residues. Germline V gives CDR1 GTSNPN, CDR2 SVGIG (reference sequence). Trimming cost V 1 base and J 5 bases, with 12 bases left between them. TCR beta CDR3 sequences were amplified from RNA transcripts. The HTBI primer set drove a first-round RT-PCR of the TCR CDR3. A single record per CDR3 protein comes from TCRdb applying MiXCR to the multiplex PCR reads. Of about 180,000 distinct CDR3 sequences listed, about 9% are singletons. The sample comprised blood. This chain joins TRBV30 and TRBJ1-6; D not resolved. This receptor was obtained from a woman aged 18-29 years with Graves' hyperthyroidism that later progressed to Graves' ophthalmopathy. CDR3 in DNA: TGTGCCTGGAGTGATATGAGCGGGAATAATTCACCCCTCCACTTT. Protein product: CAWSDMSGNNSPLHF.